This T cell receptor beta chain originates from a study of blood T cell repertoires in COVID-19. For the study at large: COVID-19 samples, acute and convalescent, were from the United States, Italy and Spain.

The assay was immunoSEQ multiplex PCR, and TCRdb's table has in-frame clones only and misses some. The sample carries 100,000 to 130,000 clones, 60% to 85% recorded once. Trimming took off 10 bases at V and 2 bases at J, with 13 bases between the two ends. There are 13 residues in the CDR3. CDR1 is LGHNT, CDR2 FRNRAP, per germline. The TCR sequence derives from a man in his 70s with acute or convalescent COVID-19. The specimen was peripheral blood. This sequence joins TRBV12-5 and TRBJ2-3, with a tentative D call TRBD2 (5 bases). The CDR3 loop is CATMRAITDTQYF. CDR3 nucleotide sequence: TGTGCTACTATGAGGGCAATCACAGATACGCAGTATTTT.